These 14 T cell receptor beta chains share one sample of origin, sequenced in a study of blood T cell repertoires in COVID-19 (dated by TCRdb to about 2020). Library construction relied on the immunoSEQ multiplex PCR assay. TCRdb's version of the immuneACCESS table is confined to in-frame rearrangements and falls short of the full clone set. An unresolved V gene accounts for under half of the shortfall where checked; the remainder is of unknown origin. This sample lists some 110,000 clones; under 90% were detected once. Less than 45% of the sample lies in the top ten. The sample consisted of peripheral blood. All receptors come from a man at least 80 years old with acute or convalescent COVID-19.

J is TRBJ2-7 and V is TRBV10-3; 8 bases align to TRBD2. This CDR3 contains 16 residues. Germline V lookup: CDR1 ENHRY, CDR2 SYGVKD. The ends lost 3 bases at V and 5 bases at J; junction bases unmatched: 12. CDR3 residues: CAISDPGLVRSHEQYF. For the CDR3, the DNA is TGTGCCATCAGTGACCCGGGACTAGTCCGCTCTCACGAGCAGTACTTC.

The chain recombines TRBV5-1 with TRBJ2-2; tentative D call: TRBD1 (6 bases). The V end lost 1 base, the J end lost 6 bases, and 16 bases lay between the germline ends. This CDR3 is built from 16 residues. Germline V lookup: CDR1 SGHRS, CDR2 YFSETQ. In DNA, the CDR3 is TGCGCCAGCAGCTTGTCTCAGGGGCCATGGGCCGGGGAGCTGTTTTTT. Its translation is CASSLSQGPWAGELFF.

CDR3 in DNA: TGCAGCGTTGAGGGCAGGGCTCTTGGCTACACCTTC. Its protein is CSVEGRALGYTF. This sequence joins TRBV29-1 and TRBJ1-2; D might be TRBD1 (5 bases). CDR3 length: 12 amino acids. Germline CDR1 and CDR2: SQVTM and ANQGSEA. Between the trimmed V and J ends, which lost 3 bases and 7 bases, there was a span of 12 bases.

The CDR3: CASSYTPASGTYEQYF. CDR3 DNA: TGTGCCAGCAGTTATACCCCCGCTAGCGGGACCTACGAGCAGTACTTC. The V and J genes are TRBV6-5 and TRBJ2-7; 9 nucleotides match TRBD2. Germline V CDR1 and CDR2: MNHEY, SVGAGI. After removal of 3 bases from V and 2 bases from J, the junction contained 8 bases not matched to a gene. The CDR3 loop spans 16 amino acids.

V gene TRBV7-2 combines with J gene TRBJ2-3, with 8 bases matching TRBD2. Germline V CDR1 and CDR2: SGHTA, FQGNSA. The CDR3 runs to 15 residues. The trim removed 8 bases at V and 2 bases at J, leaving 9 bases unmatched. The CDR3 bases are TGTGCCAGCTCGGGCTTAGCGGGGTACACAGATACGCAGTATTTT. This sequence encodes CASSGLAGYTDTQYF.

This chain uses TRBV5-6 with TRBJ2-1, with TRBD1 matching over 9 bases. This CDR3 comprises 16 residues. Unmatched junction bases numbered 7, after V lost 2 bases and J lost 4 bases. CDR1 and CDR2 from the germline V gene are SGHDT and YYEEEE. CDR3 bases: TGTGCCAGCAGCTTTGGGACAGGGCGAACGTACAATGAGCAGTTCTTC. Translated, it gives CASSFGTGRTYNEQFF.

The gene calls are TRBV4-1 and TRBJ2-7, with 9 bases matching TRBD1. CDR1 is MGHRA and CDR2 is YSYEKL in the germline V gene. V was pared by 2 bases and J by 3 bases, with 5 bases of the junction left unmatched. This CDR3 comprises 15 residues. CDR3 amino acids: CASSQSGTGLYEQYF. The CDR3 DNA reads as TGCGCCAGCAGCCAATCCGGGACAGGGCTCTACGAGCAGTACTTC.

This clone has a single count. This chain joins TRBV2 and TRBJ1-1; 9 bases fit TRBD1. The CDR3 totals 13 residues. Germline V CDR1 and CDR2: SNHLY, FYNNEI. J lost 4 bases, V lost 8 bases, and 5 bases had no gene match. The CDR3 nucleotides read TGTGCCAGCTCGGGACAGGGCATCACTGAAGCTTTCTTT. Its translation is CASSGQGITEAFF.

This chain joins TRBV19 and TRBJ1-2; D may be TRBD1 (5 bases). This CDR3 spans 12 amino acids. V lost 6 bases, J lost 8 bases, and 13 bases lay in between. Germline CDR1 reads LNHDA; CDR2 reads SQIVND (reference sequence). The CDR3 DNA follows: TGTGCCAGTAGCCACCGGGACTTGGGCTACACCTTC. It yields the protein CASSHRDLGYTF.

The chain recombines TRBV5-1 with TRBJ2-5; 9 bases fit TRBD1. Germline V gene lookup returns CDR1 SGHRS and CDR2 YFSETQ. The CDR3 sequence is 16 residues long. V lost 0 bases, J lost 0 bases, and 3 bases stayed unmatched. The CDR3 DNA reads TGCGCCAGCAGCTTGGCAGGGACAGGGTACCAAGAGACCCAGTACTTC. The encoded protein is CASSLAGTGYQETQYF.

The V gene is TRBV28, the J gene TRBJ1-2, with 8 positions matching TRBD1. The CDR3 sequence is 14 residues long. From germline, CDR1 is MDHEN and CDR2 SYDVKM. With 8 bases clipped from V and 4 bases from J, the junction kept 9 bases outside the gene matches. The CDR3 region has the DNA TGTGCCAGCCTGGGGGACAGGTTAATCTATGGCTACACCTTC. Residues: CASLGDRLIYGYTF.

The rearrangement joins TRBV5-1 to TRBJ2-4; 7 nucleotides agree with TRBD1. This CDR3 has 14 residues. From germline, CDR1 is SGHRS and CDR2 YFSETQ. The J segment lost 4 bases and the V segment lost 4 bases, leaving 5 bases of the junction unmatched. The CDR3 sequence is CASSALGQKNIQYF. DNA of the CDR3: TGCGCCAGCAGCGCCCTGGGACAGAAAAACATTCAGTACTTC.

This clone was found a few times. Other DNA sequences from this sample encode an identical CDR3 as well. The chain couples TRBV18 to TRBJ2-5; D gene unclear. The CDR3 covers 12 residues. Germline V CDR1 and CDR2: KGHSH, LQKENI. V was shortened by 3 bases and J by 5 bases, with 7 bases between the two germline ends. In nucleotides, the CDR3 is TGTGCCAGCTCACCGCGAGGTGAGACCCAGTACTTC. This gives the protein CASSPRGETQYF.

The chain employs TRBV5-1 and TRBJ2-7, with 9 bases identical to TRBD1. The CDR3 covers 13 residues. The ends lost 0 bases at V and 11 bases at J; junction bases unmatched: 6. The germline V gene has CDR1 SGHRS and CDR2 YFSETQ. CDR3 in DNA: TGCGCCAGCAGCTTGGGGGGACAGGGATACAAGTACTTC. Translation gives CASSLGGQGYKYF.